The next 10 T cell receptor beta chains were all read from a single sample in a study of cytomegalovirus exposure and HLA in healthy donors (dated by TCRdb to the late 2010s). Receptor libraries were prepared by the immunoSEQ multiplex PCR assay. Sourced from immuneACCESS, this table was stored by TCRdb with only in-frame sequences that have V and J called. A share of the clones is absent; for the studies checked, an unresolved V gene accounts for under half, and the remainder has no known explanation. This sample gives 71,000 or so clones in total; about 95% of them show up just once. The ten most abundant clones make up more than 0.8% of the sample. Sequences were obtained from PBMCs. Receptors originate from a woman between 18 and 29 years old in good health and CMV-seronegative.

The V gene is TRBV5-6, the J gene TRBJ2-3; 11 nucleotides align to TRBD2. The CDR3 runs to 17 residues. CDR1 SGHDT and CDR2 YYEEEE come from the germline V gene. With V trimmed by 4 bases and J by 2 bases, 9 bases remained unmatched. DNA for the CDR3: TGTGCCAGCAGCCTAGACTTAGCGGGAGGGCCCACAGATACGCAGTATTTT. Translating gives CASSLDLAGGPTDTQYF.

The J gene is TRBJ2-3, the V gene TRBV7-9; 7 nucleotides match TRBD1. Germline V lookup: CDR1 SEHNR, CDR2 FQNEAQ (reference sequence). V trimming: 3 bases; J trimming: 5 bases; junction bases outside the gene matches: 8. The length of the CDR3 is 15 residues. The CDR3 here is CASSFFARGKDTQYF. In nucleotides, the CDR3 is TGTGCCAGCAGCTTTTTTGCCAGGGGGAAAGATACGCAGTATTTT.

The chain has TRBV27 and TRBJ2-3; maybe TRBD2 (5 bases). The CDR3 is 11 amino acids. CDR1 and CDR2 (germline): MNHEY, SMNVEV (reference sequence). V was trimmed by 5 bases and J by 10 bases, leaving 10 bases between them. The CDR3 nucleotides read TGTGCCAGCAGTGCCGCCGGGGCGCAGTATTTT. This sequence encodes CASSAAGAQYF.

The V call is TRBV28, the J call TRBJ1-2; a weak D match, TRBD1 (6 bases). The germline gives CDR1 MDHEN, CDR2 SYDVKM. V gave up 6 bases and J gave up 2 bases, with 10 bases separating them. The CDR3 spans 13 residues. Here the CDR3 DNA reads TGTGCCAGCAGCCGAACAGGGAACTATGGCTACACCTTC. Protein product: CASSRTGNYGYTF.

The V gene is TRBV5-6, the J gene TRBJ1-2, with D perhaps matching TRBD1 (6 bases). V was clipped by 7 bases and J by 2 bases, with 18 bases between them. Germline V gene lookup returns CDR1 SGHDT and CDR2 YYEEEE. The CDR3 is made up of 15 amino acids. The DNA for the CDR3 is TGTGCCAGCGATACGGTCGACAGGCACAACTATGGCTACACCTTC. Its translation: CASDTVDRHNYGYTF.

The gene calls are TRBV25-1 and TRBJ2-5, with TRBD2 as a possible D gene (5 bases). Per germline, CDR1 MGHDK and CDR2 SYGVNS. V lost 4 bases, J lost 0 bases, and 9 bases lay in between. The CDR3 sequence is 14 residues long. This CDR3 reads CASSGGFHQETQYF. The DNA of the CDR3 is TGTGCCAGCAGTGGAGGGTTCCACCAAGAGACCCAGTACTTC.

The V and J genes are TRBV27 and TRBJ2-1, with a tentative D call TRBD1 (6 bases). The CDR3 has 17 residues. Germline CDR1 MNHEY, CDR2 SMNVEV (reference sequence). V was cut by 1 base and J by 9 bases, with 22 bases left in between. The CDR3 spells CASSLYSGQGSSGEQFF. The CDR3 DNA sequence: TGTGCCAGCAGTTTATACTCAGGGCAGGGGAGTTCGGGTGAGCAGTTCTTC.

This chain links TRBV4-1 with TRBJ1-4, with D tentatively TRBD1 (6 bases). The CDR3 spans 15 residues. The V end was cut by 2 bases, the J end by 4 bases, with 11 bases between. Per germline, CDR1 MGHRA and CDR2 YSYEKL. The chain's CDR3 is CASSQPDSRNEKLFF. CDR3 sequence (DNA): TGCGCCAGCAGCCAACCGGACAGTCGTAATGAAAAACTGTTTTTT.

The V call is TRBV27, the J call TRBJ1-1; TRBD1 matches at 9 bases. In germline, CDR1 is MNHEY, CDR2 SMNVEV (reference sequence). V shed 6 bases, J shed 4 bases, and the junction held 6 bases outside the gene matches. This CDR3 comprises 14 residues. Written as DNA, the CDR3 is TGTGCCAGCAGCCTGGACAGGGGCGGCACTGAAGCTTTCTTT. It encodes CASSLDRGGTEAFF.

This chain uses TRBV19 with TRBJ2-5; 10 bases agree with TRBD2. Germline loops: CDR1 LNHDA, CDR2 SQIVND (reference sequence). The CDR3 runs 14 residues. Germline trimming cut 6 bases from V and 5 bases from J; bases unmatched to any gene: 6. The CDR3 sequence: CASRSGGARETQYF. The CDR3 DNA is TGTGCCAGTAGGAGCGGGGGGGCCCGGGAGACCCAGTACTTC.